This T cell receptor (beta chain) was sequenced during a study of identical twins. TCRdb used MiXCR to reprocess the 5' RACE reads, holding one entry per CDR3 protein. Counted here are fewer than 900,000 distinct CDR3 sequences, 18% occurring once; the ten biggest clones make up approximately 14%. CDR1 is DFQATT, CDR2 SNEGSKA, per germline (reference sequence). V shed 3 bases and J shed 7 bases, with 10 bases lying between them. The CDR3 is made up of 13 amino acids. The same sample was also studied in work on T cells expressing NK-cell markers.

This TCR came from a woman aged 18-35 years in good health. This chain connects TRBV20-1 to TRBJ1-6, with D unresolved. Sequences were obtained from PBMCs. The CDR3 loop reads CSASGGWNSPLHF. The CDR3 DNA reads as TGCAGTGCTAGTGGAGGGTGGAATTCACCCCTCCACTTT.